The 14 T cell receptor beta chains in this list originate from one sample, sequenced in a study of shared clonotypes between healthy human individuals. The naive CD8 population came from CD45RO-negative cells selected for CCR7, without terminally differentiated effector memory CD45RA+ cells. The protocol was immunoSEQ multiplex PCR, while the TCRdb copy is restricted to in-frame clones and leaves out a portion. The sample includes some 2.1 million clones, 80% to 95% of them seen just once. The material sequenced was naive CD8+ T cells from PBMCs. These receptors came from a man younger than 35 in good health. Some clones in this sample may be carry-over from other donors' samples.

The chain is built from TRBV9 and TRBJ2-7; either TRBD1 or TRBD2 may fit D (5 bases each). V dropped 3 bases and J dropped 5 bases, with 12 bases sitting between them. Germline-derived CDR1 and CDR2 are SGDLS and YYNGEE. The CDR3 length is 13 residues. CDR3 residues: CASSAGPGNEQYF. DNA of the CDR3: TGTGCCAGCAGCGCGGGGCCGGGTAACGAGCAGTACTTC.

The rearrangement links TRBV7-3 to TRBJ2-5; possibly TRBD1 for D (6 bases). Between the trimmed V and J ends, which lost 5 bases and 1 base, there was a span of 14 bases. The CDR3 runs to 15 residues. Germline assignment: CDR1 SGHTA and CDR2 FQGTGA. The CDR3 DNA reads TGTGCCAGCAGCCCTACTTGGGGGCTCCAAGAGACCCAGTACTTC. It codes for CASSPTWGLQETQYF.

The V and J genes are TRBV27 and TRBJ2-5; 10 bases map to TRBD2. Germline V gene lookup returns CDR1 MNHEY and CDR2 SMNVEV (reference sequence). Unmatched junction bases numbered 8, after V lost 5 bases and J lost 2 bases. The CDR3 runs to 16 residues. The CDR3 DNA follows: TGTGCCAGCAGTCCGCGACTAGCGGGCAATCAAGAGACCCAGTACTTC. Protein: CASSPRLAGNQETQYF.

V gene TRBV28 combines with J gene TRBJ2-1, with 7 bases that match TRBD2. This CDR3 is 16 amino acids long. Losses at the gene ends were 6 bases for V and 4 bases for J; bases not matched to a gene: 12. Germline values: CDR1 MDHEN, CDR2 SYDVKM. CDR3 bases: TGTGCCAGCAGCCGCTTAACGGGAGGTTATTACAATGAGCAGTTCTTC. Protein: CASSRLTGGYYNEQFF.

CDR3 region: CATSSFSSGNTIYF. In DNA form, the CDR3 reads TGTGCCACCAGCAGCTTCAGCTCTGGAAACACCATATATTTT. This rearrangement joins TRBV15 to TRBJ1-3; the D is unclear. Trimming cost V 3 bases and J 0 bases, with 6 bases left between them. In germline, CDR1 is LNHNV, CDR2 YYDKDF (reference sequence). The CDR3 covers 14 residues.

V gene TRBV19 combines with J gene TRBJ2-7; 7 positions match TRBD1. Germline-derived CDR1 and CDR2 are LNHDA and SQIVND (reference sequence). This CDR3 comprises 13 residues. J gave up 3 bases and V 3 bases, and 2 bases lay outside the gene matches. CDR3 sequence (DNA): TGTGCCAGTAGTATGGCAGGGGGCTACGAGCAGTACTTC. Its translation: CASSMAGGYEQYF.

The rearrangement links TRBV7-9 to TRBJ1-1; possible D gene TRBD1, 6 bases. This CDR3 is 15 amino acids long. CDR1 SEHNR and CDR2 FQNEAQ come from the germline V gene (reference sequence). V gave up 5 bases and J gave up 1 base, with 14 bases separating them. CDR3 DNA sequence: TGTGCCAGCAGCCAGCGGGACATACCGAACACTGAAGCTTTCTTT. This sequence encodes CASSQRDIPNTEAFF.

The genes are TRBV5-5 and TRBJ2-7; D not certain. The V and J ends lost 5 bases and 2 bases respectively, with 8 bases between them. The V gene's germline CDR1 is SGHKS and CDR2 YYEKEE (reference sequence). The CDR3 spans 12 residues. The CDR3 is CASRQPPYEQYF. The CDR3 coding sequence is TGTGCCAGCAGGCAGCCCCCCTACGAGCAGTACTTC.

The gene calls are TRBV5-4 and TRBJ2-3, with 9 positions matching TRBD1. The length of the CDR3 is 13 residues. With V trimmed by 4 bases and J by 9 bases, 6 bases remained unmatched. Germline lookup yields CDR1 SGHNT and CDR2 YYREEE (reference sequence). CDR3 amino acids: CASSIDRGWTQYF. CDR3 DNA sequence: TGTGCCAGCAGCATAGACAGGGGGTGGACGCAGTATTTT.

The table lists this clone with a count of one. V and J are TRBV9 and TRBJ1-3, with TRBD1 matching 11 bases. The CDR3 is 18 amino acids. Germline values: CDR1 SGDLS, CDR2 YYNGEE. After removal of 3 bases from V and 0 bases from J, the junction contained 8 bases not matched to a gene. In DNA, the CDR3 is TGTGCCAGCAGCGCCGGGACAGGGGGACACTTCTCTGGAAACACCATATATTTT. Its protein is CASSAGTGGHFSGNTIYF.

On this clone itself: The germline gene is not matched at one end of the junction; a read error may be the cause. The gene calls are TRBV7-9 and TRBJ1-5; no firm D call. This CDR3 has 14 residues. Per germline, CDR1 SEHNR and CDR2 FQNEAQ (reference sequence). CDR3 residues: CASSLGGGNQSQHF. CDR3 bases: TGTGCCAGCAGCTTAGGGGGTGGAAATCAGTCCCAGCATTTT.

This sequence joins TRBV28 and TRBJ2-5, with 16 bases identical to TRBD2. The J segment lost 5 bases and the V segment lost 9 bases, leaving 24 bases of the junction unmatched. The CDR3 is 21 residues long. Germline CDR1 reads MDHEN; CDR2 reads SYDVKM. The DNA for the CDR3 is TGTGCCAGTAACTCGGGACTAGCGGGAGGGAGGATACGACTTGAGTGGGAGACCCAGTACTTC. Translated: CASNSGLAGGRIRLEWETQYF.

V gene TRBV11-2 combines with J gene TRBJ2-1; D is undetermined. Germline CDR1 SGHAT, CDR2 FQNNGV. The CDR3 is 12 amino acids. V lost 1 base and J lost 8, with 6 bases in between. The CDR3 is CASSLVIDEQFF. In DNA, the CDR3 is TGTGCCAGCAGCTTAGTGATCGATGAGCAGTTCTTC.

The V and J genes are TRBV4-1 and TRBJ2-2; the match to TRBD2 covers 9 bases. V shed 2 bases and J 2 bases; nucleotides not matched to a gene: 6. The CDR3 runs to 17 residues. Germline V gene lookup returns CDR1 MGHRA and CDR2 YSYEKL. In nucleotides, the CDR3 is TGCGCCAGCAGCCAACGCCCGGGACTAGCAAACACCGGGGAGCTGTTTTTT. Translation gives CASSQRPGLANTGELFF.